What follows describes a single T cell receptor (beta chain). Its specificity is unknown. These data are taken from a study of shared clonotypes between healthy human individuals. Study-level background: Aged 18 to 49, the donors were two women and three men.

Unsorted PBMC replicate PCRs drew on 300 ng DNA, representing approximately 30,000 T cell genomes. Some clones are missing from TCRdb's copy, which holds only in-frame ones; the method was immunoSEQ multiplex PCR. The data show fewer than 700,000 clones, 70% to 80% seen once. Tens of millions of PBMCs went into genomic DNA for unsorted samples. Whole-study findings and limits: The authors expected sequencing depth to affect clonotype sharing among donors.

The source material was PBMCs. The clonotype originates from a woman aged 40 to 49 in good health. Some clones in this sample may be carry-over from other donors' samples.

CDR3 nucleotide sequence: TGTGCCAGTGCCGAAGGGGTGTACACTGAAGCTTTCTTT. It translates to CASAEGVYTEAFF. The rearrangement uses TRBV19 and TRBJ1-1; maybe TRBD1 (5 bases). The V end lost 8 bases, the J end lost 3 bases, and 13 bases lay between the germline ends. Per the germline V gene, CDR1 is LNHDA and CDR2 is SQIVND (reference sequence). This CDR3 has 13 residues.